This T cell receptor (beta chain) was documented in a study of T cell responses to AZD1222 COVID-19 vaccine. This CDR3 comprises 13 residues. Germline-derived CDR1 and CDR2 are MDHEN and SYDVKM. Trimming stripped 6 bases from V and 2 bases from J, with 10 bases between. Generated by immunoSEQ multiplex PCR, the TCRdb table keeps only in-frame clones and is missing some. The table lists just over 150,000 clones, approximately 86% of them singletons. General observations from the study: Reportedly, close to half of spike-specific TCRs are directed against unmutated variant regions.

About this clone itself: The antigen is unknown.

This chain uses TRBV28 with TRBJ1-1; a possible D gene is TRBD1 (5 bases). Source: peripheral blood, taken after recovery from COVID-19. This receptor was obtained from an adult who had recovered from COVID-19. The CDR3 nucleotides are TGTGCCAGCAGCCCGACAGATAACACTGAAGCTTTCTTT. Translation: CASSPTDNTEAFF.